This passage covers 21 T cell receptor beta chains from one sample sequenced in a study of shared clonotypes between healthy human individuals. Generated by immunoSEQ multiplex PCR, the TCRdb table keeps only in-frame clones and is missing some. The top ten hold roughly 13% of the sample, which has around 500,000 clones, over 65% seen once. Sequenced: PBMCs. These receptors came from a woman between 40 and 50 years old in good health. Some clones in this sample may be carry-over from other donors' samples.

The chain has TRBV5-5 and TRBJ1-1, with TRBD1 matching over 9 bases. Trimming at V came to 4 bases and at J to 3 bases, leaving 4 bases not matched to a gene. There are 14 residues in the CDR3. The germline V gene encodes CDR1 SGHKS and CDR2 YYEKEE (reference sequence). CDR3 nucleotides: TGTGCCAGCAGCCTGACAGGGGGGGACACTGAAGCTTTCTTT. Translating it yields CASSLTGGDTEAFF.

In its sample, this clone was seen once. The chain carries TRBV27 and TRBJ2-3; D gene uncertain. V shed 2 bases and J shed 5 bases, with 11 bases lying between them. Germline V lookup: CDR1 MNHEY, CDR2 SMNVEV (reference sequence). There are 14 residues in the CDR3. CDR3 coding DNA: TGTGCCAGCAGTTTACGACTTCCCAAAGATACGCAGTATTTT. It translates to CASSLRLPKDTQYF.

The rearrangement joins TRBV5-1 to TRBJ2-5; 8 nucleotides agree with TRBD2. The germline V gene has CDR1 SGHRS and CDR2 YFSETQ. Unmatched junction bases numbered 4, after V lost 1 base and J lost 2 bases. The CDR3 runs 15 residues. CDR3 amino acids: CASSLMSSGQETQYF. CDR3 DNA sequence: TGCGCCAGCAGCTTGATGTCTAGCGGGCAAGAGACCCAGTACTTC.

This clone showed up just a few times. The chain links TRBV28 to TRBJ1-5; D gene unclear. CDR3 length: 15 amino acids. The germline V gene encodes CDR1 MDHEN and CDR2 SYDVKM. V gave up 5 bases and J gave up 4 bases, with 15 bases separating them. This chain's CDR3 is CASSLPWALNQPQHF. The CDR3, as DNA: TGTGCCAGCAGTCTCCCCTGGGCCTTAAATCAGCCCCAGCATTTT. Full variable domain (rest looked up from reference TRBV28 and TRBJ1-5): DVKVTQSSRYLVKRTGEKVFLECVQDMDHENMFWYRQDPGLGLRLIYFSYDVKMKEKGDIPEGYSVSREKKERFSLILESASTNQTSMYLCASSLPWALNQPQHFGDGTRLSIL.

The rearrangement uses TRBV28 and TRBJ2-7, with a possible D match to TRBD2 (6 bases). Looked up from germline, CDR1 is MDHEN and CDR2 is SYDVKM. CDR3 length: 14 amino acids. The V and J ends lost 5 bases and 4 bases respectively, with 15 bases between them. The CDR3 region has the DNA TGTGCCAGCAGTGGTACGGGAGCATATTACGAGCAGTACTTC. Its protein is CASSGTGAYYEQYF.

The chain employs TRBV6-6 and TRBJ2-3; 9 bases line up with TRBD2. V lost 8 bases and J lost 3; bases outside the gene matches: 9. The CDR3 loop spans 15 amino acids. Germline V gives CDR1 MNHNY, CDR2 SVGAGI (reference sequence). The DNA of the CDR3 is TGTGCCAGCGGAGAAGCGGGAGGAATTACAGATACGCAGTATTTT. It specifies CASGEAGGITDTQYF.

The chain joins TRBV5-8 to TRBJ1-2; 9 bases line up with TRBD1. CDR3 length equals 14 residues. Looked up from germline, CDR1 is SGHTS and CDR2 is YDEGEE. V trimming: 6 bases; J trimming: 8 bases; junction bases outside the gene matches: 11. The CDR3 region has the DNA TGTGCCAGCAACCCTCTGTACAGGGGGCCCGGCTACACCTTC. The encoded protein is CASNPLYRGPGYTF.

This clone was found once. The rearrangement links TRBV5-5 to TRBJ2-1, with D perhaps TRBD1 (5 bases). CDR3 size: 16 residues. With 2 bases removed from V and 1 base from J, the gap between germline ends came to 13 bases. Germline V gene sequence: CDR1 SGHKS, CDR2 YYEKEE (reference sequence). CDR3 residues: CASSFGRELSYNEQFF. The DNA of the CDR3 is TGTGCCAGCAGCTTCGGCAGGGAACTGTCCTACAATGAGCAGTTCTTC.

The chain joins TRBV7-2 to TRBJ1-2; D gene unclear. The CDR3 consists of 15 residues. Looked up from germline, CDR1 is SGHTA and CDR2 is FQGNSA. Trimming pared 1 base from V and 4 bases from J, leaving 13 bases between. The CDR3 reads CASSLVGSLSYGYTF. CDR3 bases: TGTGCCAGCAGCTTAGTTGGTTCACTAAGCTATGGCTACACCTTC.

This chain uses TRBV5-1 with TRBJ2-5; 7 bases line up with TRBD1. Germline CDR1 is SGHRS and CDR2 is YFSETQ. The CDR3 has 13 residues. V was clipped by 6 bases and J by 2 bases; unmatched bases: 4. The CDR3 DNA reads as TGCGCCAGCACTCTACAGGGGCAAGAGACCCAGTACTTC. It translates to CASTLQGQETQYF.

V usage is TRBV18 and J usage is TRBJ2-5; D remains unclear. The CDR3 is 13 amino acids. V was pared by 6 bases and J by 5 bases, with 13 bases between. Germline CDR1 and CDR2: KGHSH and LQKENI. The CDR3 DNA reads as TGTGCCAGCTCGTCAGACCAGAGGGAGACCCAGTACTTC. Its translation: CASSSDQRETQYF.

This clone was seen only once. The gene calls are TRBV5-1 and TRBJ2-4, with 14 bases identical to TRBD2. V shed 4 bases and J 3 bases; nucleotides not matched to a gene: 6. Per germline, CDR1 SGHRS and CDR2 YFSETQ. This CDR3 region has 17 residues. In DNA, the CDR3 is TGCGCCAGCAGCCCCGGACTAGCGGGAGGTGTCAAAAACATTCAGTACTTC. Translation gives CASSPGLAGGVKNIQYF.

The CDR3 sequence is CASSPLAGGYNEQFF. CDR3 DNA sequence: TGTGCCAGCAGTCCTCTAGCGGGGGGTTACAATGAGCAGTTCTTC. V and J are TRBV2 and TRBJ2-1; 11 bases match TRBD2. The CDR3 totals 15 residues. Trimming cost V 5 bases and J 4 bases; bases outside gene matches: 4. Germline CDR1 and CDR2: SNHLY and FYNNEI.

This clone was counted ten times or more. The chain couples TRBV6-5 to TRBJ2-7; TRBD1 is a possible D gene (6 bases). This CDR3 contains 14 residues. V lost 6 bases and J 5 bases, leaving 17 bases between the germline ends. Germline V gene data show CDR1 as MNHEY and CDR2 as SVGAGI. CDR3 in amino acids: CASSPLAQGHEQYF. The CDR3 DNA follows: TGTGCCAGCAGCCCCTTGGCACAGGGCCACGAGCAGTACTTC.

V usage is TRBV7-9 and J usage is TRBJ2-2; D is perhaps TRBD1 (6 bases). Trimming cost V 5 bases and J 5 bases, with 21 bases left between them. Germline CDR1 is SEHNR and CDR2 is FQNEAQ (reference sequence). This CDR3 region has 17 residues. CDR3 in DNA: TGTGCCAGCAGCCAGGCACGGGCAGGACAGAATACCGGGGAGCTGTTTTTT. It codes for CASSQARAGQNTGELFF.

This clone appeared once. The chain uses TRBV4-1 and TRBJ2-5, with D uncertain. The germline gives CDR1 MGHRA, CDR2 YSYEKL. Trimming pared 4 bases from V and 5 bases from J, leaving 8 bases between. This CDR3 contains 12 residues. As DNA, the CDR3 is TGCGCCAGCAGCCTAGATTTTGAGACCCAGTACTTC. Residues: CASSLDFETQYF.

This rearrangement joins TRBV28 to TRBJ2-1, with 7 bases fitting TRBD1. The CDR3 contains 15 residues. The V and J ends lost 6 bases and 4 bases, in that order; junction bases with no gene match: 9. In germline, CDR1 is MDHEN, CDR2 SYDVKM. For the CDR3, the DNA is TGTGCCAGCAGCCCCGTAGACAGGGATTACAATGAGCAGTTCTTC. Its protein is CASSPVDRDYNEQFF.

This sequence joins TRBV30 and TRBJ2-7; tentatively, D is TRBD1 (7 bases). V lost 1 base and J lost 2, with 15 bases in between. This CDR3 region has 15 residues. Germline V gene data show CDR1 as GTSNPN and CDR2 as SVGIG (reference sequence). The CDR3 region has the DNA TGTGCCTGGAGTGGGCTCAGGGGGGTCCCCTACGAGCAGTACTTC. Translated, it gives CAWSGLRGVPYEQYF.

The chain recombines TRBV4-2 with TRBJ2-1; 7 positions match TRBD1. The V gene's germline CDR1 is LGHNA and CDR2 YNFKEQ. The CDR3 runs 15 residues. Losses at the gene ends were 1 base for V and 3 bases for J; bases not matched to a gene: 3. This CDR3 reads CASSQADRDYNEQFF. The CDR3 DNA reads TGTGCCAGCAGCCAAGCCGACAGGGACTACAATGAGCAGTTCTTC.

The V gene is TRBV15, the J gene TRBJ2-7, with TRBD1 as a possible D gene (5 bases). The germline CDR1 and CDR2 sequences are LNHNV and YYDKDF (reference sequence). V lost 1 base, J lost 5 bases, and 12 bases lay in between. The CDR3 is 14 amino acids. The CDR3 reads CATSRAAGFHEQYF. As DNA, the CDR3 is TGTGCCACCAGCAGAGCGGCAGGGTTCCACGAGCAGTACTTC.

This chain links TRBV18 with TRBJ1-1, with 10 bases matching TRBD1. This CDR3 contains 14 residues. Germline loops: CDR1 KGHSH, CDR2 LQKENI. J was trimmed by 3 bases and V by 5 bases; bases with no gene match: 3. CDR3 in DNA: TGTGCCAGCTCAACCGGGACAGGGGACACTGAAGCTTTCTTT. It codes for CASSTGTGDTEAFF.